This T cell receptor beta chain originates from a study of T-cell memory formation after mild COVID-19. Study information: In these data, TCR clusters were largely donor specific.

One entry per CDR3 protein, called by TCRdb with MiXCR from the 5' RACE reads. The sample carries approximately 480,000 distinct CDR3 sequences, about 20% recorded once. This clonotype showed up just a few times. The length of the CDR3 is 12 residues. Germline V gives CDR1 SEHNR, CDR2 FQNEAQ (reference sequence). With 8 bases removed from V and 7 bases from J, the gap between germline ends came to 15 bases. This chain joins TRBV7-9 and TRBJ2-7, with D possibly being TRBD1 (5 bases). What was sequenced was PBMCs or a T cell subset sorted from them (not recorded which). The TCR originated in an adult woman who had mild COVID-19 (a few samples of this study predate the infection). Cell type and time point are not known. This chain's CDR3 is CASRQILGEQYF. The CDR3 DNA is TGTGCCAGCCGACAGATTCTTGGGGAGCAGTACTTC.